This is a list of T cell receptor beta chains from one sample in a study of T cell responses to AZD1222 COVID-19 vaccine. Generated by immunoSEQ multiplex PCR, the TCRdb table keeps only in-frame clones and is missing some. The sample lists fewer than 95,000 clones, about nine tenths seen once, with about 6.1% in the top ten. This material consisted of peripheral blood, taken 28 days after the second AZD1222 dose. These receptors originate from an adult who received the AZD1222 COVID-19 vaccine. Both conserved end residues are part of each CDR3. The order of the fields is V gene, clone size, CDR3 length, D gene, J gene, CDR3 protein, CDR3 DNA. The D gene is left open where the match is weak. Some rows mark clone size as missing; the rest say once, few, many or name a class of expanded clone.

V gene: TRBV7-7; clone size: -; CDR3 length: 16; D gene: TRBD1; J gene: TRBJ2-5; CDR3 protein: CASSPTGQGEWETQYF; CDR3 DNA: TGTGCCAGCAGCCCCACGGGACAGGGGGAGTGGGAGACCCAGTACTTC
V gene: TRBV6-5; clone size: -; CDR3 length: 11; D gene: TRBD1; J gene: TRBJ1-4; CDR3 protein: CVRQGPEKLFF; CDR3 DNA: TGTGTAAGACAGGGGCCTGAAAAACTGTTTTTT
V gene: TRBV30; clone size: -; CDR3 length: 14; D gene: -; J gene: TRBJ1-1; CDR3 protein: CASTAERGTYEAFF; CDR3 DNA: TGTGCCTCCACAGCTGAGAGGGGAACCTATGAAGCTTTCTTT
V gene: TRBV18; clone size: -; CDR3 length: 14; D gene: -; J gene: TRBJ1-1; CDR3 protein: CASSQGNWNTEAFF; CDR3 DNA: TGTGCCAGCTCACAGGGCAATTGGAACACTGAAGCTTTCTTT
V gene: TRBV20-1; clone size: -; CDR3 length: 13; D gene: -; J gene: TRBJ1-1; CDR3 protein: CSASGRAGTEAFF; CDR3 DNA: TGCAGTGCTAGTGGCAGGGCAGGCACTGAAGCTTTCTTT
V gene: TRBV30; clone size: -; CDR3 length: 12; D gene: TRBD2; J gene: TRBJ2-1; CDR3 protein: CACGLGFNEQFF; CDR3 DNA: TGTGCCTGCGGACTAGGTTTTAATGAGCAGTTCTTC
V gene: TRBV7-9; clone size: -; CDR3 length: 16; D gene: -; J gene: TRBJ2-5; CDR3 protein: CASSFQDSGFQETQYF; CDR3 DNA: TGTGCCAGCAGCTTCCAGGACAGCGGATTCCAAGAGACCCAGTACTTC
V gene: TRBV30; clone size: -; CDR3 length: 12; D gene: -; J gene: TRBJ1-3; CDR3 protein: CAWSASGNTIYF; CDR3 DNA: TGTGCCTGGAGTGCCTCTGGAAACACCATATATTTT
V gene: TRBV14; clone size: -; CDR3 length: 16; D gene: -; J gene: TRBJ1-1; CDR3 protein: CASSQDGAGENTEAFF; CDR3 DNA: TGTGCCAGCAGCCAAGACGGGGCAGGGGAGAACACTGAAGCTTTCTTT
V gene: TRBV4-2; clone size: -; CDR3 length: 12; D gene: -; J gene: TRBJ1-6; CDR3 protein: CASSRSGVPLHF; CDR3 DNA: TGTGCCAGCAGCCGATCTGGGGTGCCCCTCCACTTT
V gene: TRBV28; clone size: once; CDR3 length: 12; D gene: -; J gene: TRBJ2-1; CDR3 protein: CASMSTYNEQFF; CDR3 DNA: TGTGCCAGCATGAGCACCTACAATGAGCAGTTCTTC
V gene: TRBV9; clone size: -; CDR3 length: 16; D gene: -; J gene: TRBJ1-3; CDR3 protein: CASSVDASSLGDTIYF; CDR3 DNA: TGTGCCAGCAGCGTAGATGCGAGCTCTCTAGGGGACACCATATATTTT
V gene: TRBV6-5; clone size: -; CDR3 length: 14; D gene: TRBD1; J gene: TRBJ1-2; CDR3 protein: CASRTTGGQAGYTF; CDR3 DNA: TGTGCCAGCAGAACGACAGGGGGGCAAGCTGGCTACACCTTC
V gene: TRBV7-2; clone size: -; CDR3 length: 15; D gene: TRBD1; J gene: TRBJ1-2; CDR3 protein: CASSSSGGDNYGYTF; CDR3 DNA: TGTGCCAGCAGCTCATCAGGGGGCGACAACTATGGCTACACCTTC
V gene: TRBV6-5; clone size: -; CDR3 length: 14; D gene: -; J gene: TRBJ2-2; CDR3 protein: CASRPTGNTGELFF; CDR3 DNA: TGTGCCAGCAGGCCGACAGGGAACACCGGGGAGCTGTTTTTT
V gene: TRBV6-5; clone size: -; CDR3 length: 15; D gene: -; J gene: TRBJ2-2; CDR3 protein: CASSYKAGQTGELFF; CDR3 DNA: TGTGCCAGCAGTTACAAGGCAGGGCAGACCGGGGAGCTGTTTTTT
V gene: TRBV28; clone size: -; CDR3 length: 14; D gene: -; J gene: TRBJ1-2; CDR3 protein: CASTLGRGGYGYTF; CDR3 DNA: TGTGCCAGCACCCTGGGTAGGGGCGGTTATGGCTACACCTTC
V gene: TRBV3-1/TRBV3-2; clone size: once; CDR3 length: 16; D gene: -; J gene: TRBJ1-2; CDR3 protein: CASSHLGVQDYYGYTF; CDR3 DNA: TGTGCCAGCAGCCATTTGGGAGTGCAGGACTACTATGGCTACACCTTC
V gene: TRBV19; clone size: -; CDR3 length: 15; D gene: -; J gene: TRBJ1-4; CDR3 protein: CASSPSAGEGEKLFF; CDR3 DNA: TGTGCCAGTAGCCCGTCCGCGGGGGAGGGTGAAAAACTGTTTTTT
V gene: TRBV9; clone size: -; CDR3 length: 15; D gene: TRBD1; J gene: TRBJ1-4; CDR3 protein: CASSPTGTANEKLFF; CDR3 DNA: TGTGCCAGCAGTCCGACCGGGACAGCTAATGAAAAACTGTTTTTT
V gene: TRBV27; clone size: -; CDR3 length: 16; D gene: -; J gene: TRBJ2-3; CDR3 protein: CASSLSGLDNTDTQYF; CDR3 DNA: TGTGCCAGCAGTTTATCCGGGCTAGACAACACAGATACGCAGTATTTT
V gene: TRBV2; clone size: -; CDR3 length: 13; D gene: -; J gene: TRBJ2-4; CDR3 protein: CASSRESKNIQYF; CDR3 DNA: TGTGCCAGCAGCAGGGAGTCCAAAAACATTCAGTACTTC
V gene: TRBV4-1; clone size: -; CDR3 length: 17; D gene: -; J gene: TRBJ1-2; CDR3 protein: CASSQAVTSRVAYGYTF; CDR3 DNA: TGCGCCAGCAGCCAGGCGGTAACGAGCAGGGTAGCCTATGGCTACACCTTC
V gene: TRBV28; clone size: -; CDR3 length: 12; D gene: -; J gene: TRBJ2-7; CDR3 protein: CASRLQGSGQYF; CDR3 DNA: TGTGCCAGCAGGTTACAGGGTTCCGGGCAGTACTTC
V gene: TRBV6-6; clone size: -; CDR3 length: 16; D gene: TRBD2; J gene: TRBJ2-5; CDR3 protein: CASTLGLRGVLETQYF; CDR3 DNA: TGTGCCAGCACCCTGGGGCTGCGGGGGGTATTAGAGACCCAGTACTTC
V gene: TRBV30; clone size: -; CDR3 length: 13; D gene: -; J gene: TRBJ1-4; CDR3 protein: CAWQQGSNEKLFF; CDR3 DNA: TGTGCCTGGCAACAGGGTTCTAATGAAAAACTGTTTTTT
V gene: TRBV14; clone size: -; CDR3 length: 16; D gene: -; J gene: TRBJ1-3; CDR3 protein: CASSQTQTISGNTIYF; CDR3 DNA: TGTGCCAGCAGCCAGACACAGACAATTTCTGGAAACACCATATATTTT
V gene: TRBV5-6; clone size: -; CDR3 length: 13; D gene: -; J gene: TRBJ1-2; CDR3 protein: CASSLAGQYGYTF; CDR3 DNA: TGTGCCAGCAGCTTGGCAGGACAATATGGCTACACCTTC
V gene: TRBV24-1; clone size: once; CDR3 length: 16; D gene: -; J gene: TRBJ1-2; CDR3 protein: CATSDSWGGRSNGYTF; CDR3 DNA: TGTGCCACCAGTGATTCGTGGGGGGGGCGAAGTAATGGCTACACCTTC
V gene: TRBV6-2/TRBV6-3; clone size: -; CDR3 length: 15; D gene: -; J gene: TRBJ2-1; CDR3 protein: CASSSSGGPYNEQFF; CDR3 DNA: TGTGCCAGCAGTTCCTCGGGCGGGCCCTACAATGAGCAGTTCTTC
V gene: TRBV5-1; clone size: once; CDR3 length: 14; D gene: -; J gene: TRBJ1-5; CDR3 protein: CASSLEGNNQPQHF; CDR3 DNA: TGCGCCAGCAGCTTGGAGGGGAACAATCAGCCCCAGCATTTT
V gene: TRBV27; clone size: -; CDR3 length: 20; D gene: TRBD2; J gene: TRBJ2-3; CDR3 protein: CASSPGGMRGGKLGTDTQYF; CDR3 DNA: TGTGCCAGCAGTCCCGGTGGTATGCGGGGGGGCAAGCTTGGCACAGATACGCAGTATTTT
V gene: TRBV5-1; clone size: -; CDR3 length: 15; D gene: -; J gene: TRBJ1-2; CDR3 protein: CASSLGGGDNYGYTF; CDR3 DNA: TGCGCCAGCAGCTTGGGTGGTGGGGACAACTATGGCTACACCTTC
V gene: TRBV5-1; clone size: -; CDR3 length: 15; D gene: -; J gene: TRBJ1-2; CDR3 protein: CASSLEARASYGYTF; CDR3 DNA: TGCGCCAGCAGCTTGGAGGCCAGGGCGAGCTATGGCTACACCTTC
V gene: TRBV11-3; clone size: -; CDR3 length: 17; D gene: TRBD2; J gene: TRBJ2-1; CDR3 protein: CASSDPPGTSGSSEQFF; CDR3 DNA: TGTGCCAGCAGCGACCCCCCCGGGACTAGCGGCTCGAGTGAGCAGTTCTTC
V gene: TRBV5-1; clone size: -; CDR3 length: 13; D gene: -; J gene: TRBJ1-3; CDR3 protein: CASSFGSGNTIYF; CDR3 DNA: TGCGCCAGCAGCTTTGGTTCTGGAAACACCATATATTTT
V gene: TRBV6-1; clone size: -; CDR3 length: 14; D gene: -; J gene: TRBJ1-2; CDR3 protein: CASSDKNQNYGYTF; CDR3 DNA: TGTGCCAGCAGTGATAAAAACCAGAACTATGGCTACACCTTC
V gene: TRBV25-1; clone size: -; CDR3 length: 16; D gene: -; J gene: TRBJ1-4; CDR3 protein: CASSEDVRATNEKLFF; CDR3 DNA: TGTGCCAGCAGTGAAGATGTCAGAGCAACTAATGAAAAACTGTTTTTT
V gene: TRBV19; clone size: -; CDR3 length: 15; D gene: -; J gene: TRBJ1-1; CDR3 protein: CASSRSPGAYTEAFF; CDR3 DNA: TGTGCCAGTAGTCGCTCCCCGGGCGCGTACACTGAAGCTTTCTTT
V gene: TRBV29-1; clone size: -; CDR3 length: 17; D gene: TRBD1; J gene: TRBJ1-2; CDR3 protein: CSVDRLGTEGPNYGYTF; CDR3 DNA: TGCAGCGTTGATCGTTTAGGGACAGAGGGACCTAACTATGGCTACACCTTC
V gene: TRBV4-1; clone size: once; CDR3 length: 16; D gene: -; J gene: TRBJ2-1; CDR3 protein: CASSQGAGITYNEQFF; CDR3 DNA: TGCGCCAGCAGCCAAGGGGCGGGCATCACGTACAATGAGCAGTTCTTC
V gene: TRBV18; clone size: -; CDR3 length: 15; D gene: -; J gene: TRBJ1-2; CDR3 protein: CASSPETVRGDGYTF; CDR3 DNA: TGTGCCAGCTCGCCTGAAACGGTTCGGGGGGATGGCTACACCTTC
V gene: TRBV30; clone size: once; CDR3 length: 12; D gene: -; J gene: TRBJ2-7; CDR3 protein: CAWSLGRHEQYF; CDR3 DNA: TGTGCCTGGAGTCTGGGGCGACACGAGCAGTACTTC